The 16 T cell receptor beta chains reported below all come from one sample, sequenced in a study of shared clonotypes between healthy human individuals. Assay used: immunoSEQ multiplex PCR; TCRdb lists only in-frame clones, some missing. The sample records around 940,000 clones, 60% to 85% being singletons. Sequencing input: memory CD4+ T cells sorted from blood. The sample's subset: CD45RA-negative fraction. The receptors derive from a man aged 18 to 30 in good health.

This sequence joins TRBV6-5 and TRBJ2-7; TRBD1 matches 9 bases. V lost 6 bases and J lost 4; bases outside the gene matches: 4. The CDR3 sequence is 13 residues long. Germline values: CDR1 MNHEY, CDR2 SVGAGI. CDR3 amino acids: CASSNGQGYEQYF. In DNA form, the CDR3 reads TGTGCCAGCAGCAATGGACAGGGGTACGAGCAGTACTTC.

This clone has a handful of counts. The rearrangement links TRBV7-9 to TRBJ1-5; D is uncertain. The germline V gene has CDR1 SEHNR and CDR2 FQNEAQ (reference sequence). The CDR3 length is 14 residues. V was trimmed by 2 bases and J by 6 bases, leaving 11 bases between them. The CDR3 is CASSLNGVGQPQHF. As DNA, the CDR3 is TGTGCCAGCAGCTTAAATGGGGTCGGTCAGCCCCAGCATTTT.

The CDR3 DNA sequence: TGTGCCAGCAGCGATGACACTGAAGCTTTCTTT. Protein product: CASSDDTEAFF. The chain employs TRBV7-2 and TRBJ1-1; no definite D call. This CDR3 is built from 11 residues. Trimming cost V 5 bases and J 3 bases, with 4 bases left between them. Germline loops: CDR1 SGHTA, CDR2 FQGNSA.

The chain couples TRBV5-1 to TRBJ2-3; TRBD2 agrees at 12 bases. V shed 2 bases, J shed 0 bases, and the junction held 7 bases outside the gene matches. The CDR3 runs 18 residues. Germline CDR1 and CDR2: SGHRS and YFSETQ. CDR3 sequence: CASSLRLAGAFSTDTQYF. DNA of the CDR3: TGCGCCAGCAGCTTAAGACTAGCGGGAGCCTTTAGCACAGATACGCAGTATTTT.

The CDR3 is CASQGLAVNTGELFF. CDR3 nucleotide sequence: TGTGCCAGCCAGGGACTAGCGGTTAACACCGGGGAGCTGTTTTTT. The rearrangement joins TRBV18 to TRBJ2-2; 11 positions agree with TRBD2. Germline V CDR1 and CDR2: KGHSH, LQKENI. V trimming: 8 bases; J trimming: 2 bases; junction bases outside the gene matches: 4. The CDR3 has 15 amino acids.

On this clone itself: A single base separates this from a much larger clone, so it may be a read error. The same CDR3 can be traced to other DNA sequences in this sample. The J gene is TRBJ2-7, the V gene TRBV11-2, with D possibly being TRBD2 (6 bases). V gave up 0 bases and J gave up 2 bases, with 8 bases separating them. Germline CDR1 reads SGHAT; CDR2 reads FQNNGV. This CDR3 spans 14 amino acids. For the CDR3, the DNA is TGTGCCAGCAGCTTAGAGGAGGGCCCCTACGAGCAGTACTTC. It specifies CASSLEEGPYEQYF.

This chain links TRBV19 with TRBJ2-7; TRBD2 agrees at 9 bases. CDR3 length: 18 residues. In germline, CDR1 is LNHDA, CDR2 SQIVND (reference sequence). V shed 3 bases and J 0 bases; nucleotides not matched to a gene: 12. The CDR3 spells CASSIQAGGQTISYEQYF. The CDR3 region has the DNA TGTGCCAGTAGTATTCAGGCGGGAGGGCAAACCATCTCCTACGAGCAGTACTTC.

The rearrangement links TRBV7-2 to TRBJ2-7; 12 bases map to TRBD2. The CDR3 has 14 residues. V lost 5 bases, J lost 1 base, and 0 bases stayed unmatched. Germline V lookup: CDR1 SGHTA, CDR2 FQGNSA. The CDR3 spells CASSGTSGSYEQYF. The DNA for the CDR3 is TGTGCCAGCAGCGGGACTAGCGGGTCCTACGAGCAGTACTTC. The full variable domain, in which reference TRBV7-2 and TRBJ2-7 provide the parts outside the CDR3, is GAGVSQSPSNKVTEKGKDVELRCDPISGHTALYWYRQSLGQGLEFLIYFQGNSAPDKSGLPSDRFSAERTGGSVSTLTIQRTQQEDSAVYLCASSGTSGSYEQYFGPGTRLTVT.

The gene calls are TRBV5-1 and TRBJ1-1; the D gene is possibly TRBD1 (6 bases). The germline V gene encodes CDR1 SGHRS and CDR2 YFSETQ. Trimming removed 5 bases from V and 0 bases from J, with 8 bases in between. The CDR3 spans 13 residues. CDR3: CASSAGVNTEAFF. In nucleotides, the CDR3 is TGCGCCAGCAGTGCAGGGGTGAACACTGAAGCTTTCTTT.

This chain joins TRBV6-5 and TRBJ2-7, with 11 positions matching TRBD2. CDR3 length: 14 amino acids. Germline lookup yields CDR1 MNHEY and CDR2 SVGAGI. V gave up 7 bases and J gave up 2 bases; unmatched junction bases: 4. The CDR3 region has the DNA TGTGCCAGCAAACTAGCGGGAGACGCCTACGAGCAGTACTTC. It encodes CASKLAGDAYEQYF.

This sequence joins TRBV7-2 and TRBJ2-1; 16 nucleotides match TRBD2. Trimming at V came to 5 bases and at J to 0 bases, leaving 7 bases not matched to a gene. The CDR3 is 19 residues long. Germline V CDR1 and CDR2: SGHTA, FQGNSA. The CDR3 region is CASSPGTSGRASSYNEQFF. In DNA form, the CDR3 reads TGTGCCAGCAGCCCCGGGACTAGCGGGAGGGCGAGCTCCTACAATGAGCAGTTCTTC.

With regard to this clone: Other DNA sequences in this specimen translate into the identical CDR3. The chain has TRBV19 and TRBJ2-6; TRBD1 aligns across 8 bases. V shed 3 bases and J 2 bases; nucleotides not matched to a gene: 0. This CDR3 region has 15 residues. Germline V gene data show CDR1 as LNHDA and CDR2 as SQIVND (reference sequence). The CDR3 DNA is TGTGCCAGTAGTATGGACAGGGCTGGGGCCAACGTCCTGACTTTC. Amino acids: CASSMDRAGANVLTF.

The rearrangement joins TRBV18 to TRBJ2-7; 8 bases match TRBD2. CDR1 is KGHSH and CDR2 is LQKENI in the germline V gene. The ends lost 6 bases at V and 2 bases at J; junction bases unmatched: 3. This CDR3 region has 13 residues. As DNA, the CDR3 is TGTGCCAGCTCTTCGGGAGGGCCCTACGAGCAGTACTTC. Protein product: CASSSGGPYEQYF. The complete variable domain, with remaining parts taken from reference TRBV18 and TRBJ2-7, reads NAGVMQNPRHLVRRRGQEARLRCSPMKGHSHVYWYRQLPEEGLKFMVYLQKENIIDESGMPKERFSAEFPKEGPSILRIQQVVRGDSAAYFCASSSGGPYEQYFGPGTRLTVT.

This chain links TRBV29-1 with TRBJ1-1; 9 positions match TRBD1. The CDR3 extends over 13 amino acids. Germline V gene data show CDR1 as SQVTM and CDR2 as ANQGSEA. Trimming at V came to 7 bases and at J to 4 bases, leaving 7 bases not matched to a gene. CDR3 protein: CSGQTGGGTEAFF. The CDR3 DNA reads as TGCAGCGGACAGACAGGGGGTGGCACTGAAGCTTTCTTT. The whole variable domain, filled in from reference TRBV29-1 and TRBJ1-1, reads SAVISQKPSRDICQRGTSLTIQCQVDSQVTMMFWYRQQPGQSLTLIATANQGSEATYESGFVIDKFPISRPNLTFSTLTVSNMSPEDSSIYLCSGQTGGGTEAFFGQGTRLTVV.

The chain joins TRBV2 to TRBJ1-2, with 10 bases that match TRBD1. The CDR3 sequence is 14 residues long. J lost 8 bases, V lost 4 bases, and 7 bases had no gene match. Germline CDR1 and CDR2: SNHLY and FYNNEI. CDR3 sequence reads: CASSVFGQGEGYTF. In nucleotides, the CDR3 is TGTGCCAGCAGTGTTTTCGGACAGGGGGAAGGCTACACCTTC.

This clone is a singleton in its sample. The rearrangement links TRBV7-6 to TRBJ2-3, with 10 bases lining up with TRBD2. CDR1 is SGHVS, CDR2 FNYEAQ, per germline. The CDR3 consists of 15 residues. V lost 5 bases, J lost 3 bases, and 5 bases stayed unmatched. For the CDR3, the DNA is TGTGCCAGCAGCGGGTCGGGACTAGCGACAGATACGCAGTATTTT. It yields the protein CASSGSGLATDTQYF.